This entry describes one T cell receptor beta chain. The antigen is not known. PCR was performed using 60 Vbeta and 13 Jbeta primers. Method: immunoSEQ multiplex PCR; TCRdb's copy keeps in-frame clones and lacks some. The sample records about 120,000 clones, 77% being singletons. This CDR3 contains 13 residues. Trimming took 2 bases from V and 8 from J, leaving 12 bases between them. Per the germline V gene, CDR1 is MNHEY and CDR2 is SMNVEV (reference sequence). This specimen comes from a study of cytomegalovirus exposure and HLA in healthy donors. General study results and limits: An apparent linkage of common viral pathogens to several of the most significant clusters emerged in a later analysis.

Material for sequencing was PBMCs. The chain recombines TRBV27 with TRBJ1-2, with D hard to call. The clonotype comes from a young man in good health and CMV-seropositive. CDR3 sequence (DNA): TGTGCCAGCAGTTTAGATTCCGGGAACGGCTACACCTTC. This codes for CASSLDSGNGYTF.